A single TCR beta chain is shown here with its context. Its antigen remains unknown. CDR3 length: 12 residues. With 4 bases removed from V and 6 bases from J, the gap between germline ends came to 9 bases. Included in the TCR beta cDNA libraries were unique molecular identifiers. MiXCR, applied by TCRdb to the PCR reads, yields one record per CDR3 protein. The sample shows roughly 160,000 distinct CDR3 sequences, under 40% of them seen only once. These data belong to a study of post-analysis software for immune sequencing data. Findings and limits, study-wide: Same-batch samples co-clustered strongly by F measure.

Sequenced material: blood, taken after autologous hematopoietic stem cell transplantation. The chain has TRBV12-3 or TRBV12-4 and TRBJ1-2; D possibly corresponds to TRBD1 (5 bases). The sequence was obtained from a girl under 18 with multiple sclerosis. CDR3 DNA sequence: TGTGCCAGCAGTTCCGGGACCCATGGCTACACCTTC. This gives the protein CASSSGTHGYTF.